This T cell receptor (beta chain) derives from a study of blood T cell repertoires in COVID-19. Clones were sequenced by immunoSEQ multiplex PCR, and TCRdb holds only the in-frame ones, with some missing. The sample lists approximately 260,000 clones; around nine tenths were seen once. What was sequenced was peripheral blood. The sequence was collected from a woman in her 40s who had recovered from COVID-19.

The DNA for the CDR3 is TGTGCCAGCAGCTTAACGGCAGGGGTTCTCTCTGGGGCCAACGTCCTGACTTTC. Protein product: CASSLTAGVLSGANVLTF. This chain joins TRBV7-3 and TRBJ2-6, with D maybe TRBD1 (6 bases). CDR1 and CDR2 (germline): SGHTA, FQGTGA. V was clipped by 0 bases and J by 0 bases, with 12 bases between them. CDR3 length: 18 residues.